These T cell receptor beta chains were read from a single sample in a study of blood T cells in healthy people across ages. TCRdb re-called the 5' RACE reads with MiXCR, one entry per CDR3 protein. The sample shows about 1.8 million distinct CDR3 sequences, about 50% of them seen only once. The material sequenced was blood. These receptors all stem from a woman in her forties in good health. CDR3s include the opening cysteine and the closing phenylalanine or tryptophan. Fields, in order: CDR3 length, D gene, J gene, clone size, V gene, CDR3 protein, CDR3 DNA. D genes are given only for firm matches. Only part of the rows carry a size: once, few, many, or a class if the clone is expanded.

len: 16; d_gene: TRBD1; j_gene: TRBJ1-5; abundance: NA; v_gene: TRBV6-6; CDR3aa: CASSHRGQGGNQPQHF; CDR3nt: TGTGCCAGCAGTCACAGAGGACAGGGTGGCAATCAGCCCCAGCATTTT
len: 17; d_gene: NA; j_gene: TRBJ2-7; abundance: NA; v_gene: TRBV5-1; CDR3aa: CASSSPGSPSSSYEQYF; CDR3nt: TGCGCCAGCAGCTCACCCGGGTCGCCTTCTAGCTCCTACGAGCAGTACTTC
len: 15; d_gene: NA; j_gene: TRBJ2-1; abundance: NA; v_gene: TRBV24-1; CDR3aa: CATEGEDSSYNEQFF; CDR3nt: TGTGCCACCGAAGGGGAGGATAGCTCCTACAATGAGCAGTTCTTC
len: 16; d_gene: TRBD1; j_gene: TRBJ2-3; abundance: NA; v_gene: TRBV10-3; CDR3aa: CAIRMGGTGVTDTQYF; CDR3nt: TGTGCCATCAGAATGGGGGGGACAGGGGTTACAGATACGCAGTATTTT
len: 11; d_gene: NA; j_gene: TRBJ2-5; abundance: few; v_gene: TRBV19; CDR3aa: CASSISETQYF; CDR3nt: TGTGCCAGTAGTATCTCAGAGACCCAGTACTTC
len: 17; d_gene: NA; j_gene: TRBJ2-5; abundance: NA; v_gene: TRBV6-5; CDR3aa: CASSYSSPGGFQETQYF; CDR3nt: TGTGCCAGCAGTTACTCGAGTCCGGGGGGCTTCCAAGAGACCCAGTACTTC
len: 16; d_gene: NA; j_gene: TRBJ2-3; abundance: NA; v_gene: TRBV5-1; CDR3aa: CASSPRTAKTTDTQYF; CDR3nt: TGCGCCAGCAGCCCTAGGACAGCAAAAACCACAGATACGCAGTATTTT
len: 16; d_gene: NA; j_gene: TRBJ1-4; abundance: NA; v_gene: TRBV6-5; CDR3aa: CASSPGVGLSREKLFF; CDR3nt: TGTGCCAGCAGCCCGGGGGTGGGCTTAAGTCGGGAAAAACTGTTTTTT
len: 12; d_gene: NA; j_gene: TRBJ2-5; abundance: NA; v_gene: TRBV20-1; CDR3aa: CSAPRPPGEQYF; CDR3nt: TGCAGTGCTCCCCGCCCGCCCGGTGAGCAGTACTTC
len: 14; d_gene: TRBD2; j_gene: TRBJ2-4; abundance: NA; v_gene: TRBV20-1; CDR3aa: CSAKISGMKNIQYF; CDR3nt: TGCAGTGCTAAAATAAGCGGGATGAAAAACATTCAGTACTTC
len: 12; d_gene: NA; j_gene: TRBJ2-5; abundance: NA; v_gene: TRBV27; CDR3aa: CASRTRGETQYF; CDR3nt: TGTGCCAGCAGAACTAGAGGAGAGACCCAGTACTTC
len: 15; d_gene: NA; j_gene: TRBJ2-5; abundance: NA; v_gene: TRBV6-5; CDR3aa: CASSSTGGSQETQYF; CDR3nt: TGTGCCAGCAGTTCCACTGGGGGGAGTCAAGAGACCCAGTACTTC